Detailed here is one T cell receptor beta chain. Its antigen is not known. The sample comes from a study of shared clonotypes between healthy human individuals. Background on the study: CD4 naive and CD4 memory each took three plates per donor, while CD8 naive took two and CD8 memory one. Whole-study results and caveats: Generally, naive subsets (rather than memory subsets) showed larger estimated richness.

CD45RO negativity and positive selection for CCR7 defined naive CD8 cells, a population that excluded terminally differentiated effector memory CD45RA+ cells. CDR3 length equals 13 residues. Germline CDR1 is SEHNR and CDR2 is FQNEAQ (reference sequence). Trimming removed 5 bases at V and 2 bases at J, with 7 bases between. Assay runs were performed at deep level. The assay was immunoSEQ multiplex PCR, and TCRdb's table has in-frame clones only and misses some. Of about 600,000 clones listed, roughly 95% are singletons. Source material: naive CD8+ T cells sorted from blood. The rearrangement links TRBV7-9 to TRBJ2-1; no reliable D call. This TCR was sampled from a woman in her 30s in good health. The CDR3 bases are TGTGCCAGCAGCAAGGGCCCCTACAATGAGCAGTTCTTC. Encoded protein: CASSKGPYNEQFF.